Many counts were recorded for the clone carrying this TCR beta chain. Germline V lookup: CDR1 MNHNY, CDR2 SVGAGI (reference sequence). CDR3 length: 17 residues. Deletions cut 8 bases from V and 1 base from J, with 18 bases between. This specimen belongs to a study of T-cell memory formation after mild COVID-19. TCRdb redid the calling of the 5' RACE reads with MiXCR, one entry per CDR3 protein. The data contain 120,000 to 150,000 distinct CDR3 sequences, roughly 6.3% of them singletons. The clonotype originates from an adult woman who had mild COVID-19 (a few samples of this study predate the infection). Cell type and time point are not known. The sequencing sample was made of PBMCs or a T cell subset sorted from them (not recorded which). V and J are TRBV6-6 and TRBJ1-6; weak D call: TRBD1 (6 bases). CDR3 loop: CASLSSGGRSYNSPLHF. The DNA of the CDR3 is TGTGCCAGCCTCTCGAGTGGGGGCCGGTCCTATAATTCACCCCTCCACTTT.